This T cell receptor beta chain originates from a study of control samples from healthy donors and cancer patients. This CDR3 is 14 amino acids long. Germline V lookup: CDR1 SNHLY, CDR2 FYNNEI. With 3 bases removed from V and 3 bases from J, the gap between germline ends came to 9 bases. Sequencing used immunoSEQ multiplex PCR; TCRdb keeps in-frame clones, though not all of them. The sample consists of 180,000 or so clones, about 93% of them appearing once. What was sequenced was blood. The chain has TRBV2 and TRBJ1-5; no definite D call. The sequence came from a woman aged 55-70 years in good health. CDR3 in DNA: TGTGCCAGCAGTGAGAACAGTTTCAATCAGCCCCAGCATTTT. Its translation: CASSENSFNQPQHF.